This T cell receptor beta chain is from a study of blood T cell repertoires in COVID-19. The table came from immunoSEQ multiplex PCR; TCRdb's copy has only in-frame clones and leaves some out. The sample lists about 120,000 clones, roughly 89% seen once, with roughly 4% in the top ten. The germline V gene has CDR1 SGHTA and CDR2 FQGNSA. Trimming cost V 3 bases and J 3 bases, with 7 bases left between them. The CDR3 covers 13 residues. This chain connects TRBV7-2 to TRBJ2-3; D ambiguous. The TCR comes from a woman younger than 45 who had recovered from COVID-19. The source material was PBMCs or T cells enriched from blood (not recorded which). The CDR3: CASSLGRTDTQYF. The CDR3 DNA follows: TGTGCCAGCAGCTTGGGCAGGACAGATACGCAGTATTTT.